The 18 T cell receptor beta chains presented below share a single source sample, sequenced in a study of blood T cell repertoires in COVID-19. Generated by immunoSEQ multiplex PCR, the TCRdb table keeps only in-frame clones and is missing some. The data contain more than 200,000 clones, just over 85% of them singletons. Sequencing used peripheral blood. The receptor set was obtained from a man aged 50 to 60 with acute or convalescent COVID-19.

The chain recombines TRBV5-1 with TRBJ2-7, with 7 nucleotides matching TRBD2. CDR3 length: 16 residues. V dropped 3 bases and J dropped 0; count of bases not matched to a gene: 9. Germline CDR1 and CDR2: SGHRS and YFSETQ. CDR3 DNA sequence: TGCGCCAGCAGCTCCGTGGGTAGCGGGCTCTCCTACGAGCAGTACTTC. Amino acid sequence: CASSSVGSGLSYEQYF.

The J gene is TRBJ1-4, the V gene TRBV24-1; 9 bases match TRBD1. The CDR3 is 16 amino acids. The germline CDR1 and CDR2 sequences are KGHDR and SFDVKD. V gave up 4 bases and J gave up 6 bases; unmatched junction bases: 8. CDR3 DNA: TGTGCCACCAGTGAGCCGTCCGGGACAGGGCATGAAAAACTGTTTTTT. Encoded protein: CATSEPSGTGHEKLFF.

The rearrangement joins TRBV11-1 to TRBJ2-1, with a possible D match to TRBD1 (5 bases). The CDR3 covers 14 residues. Germline CDR1 and CDR2: SGHAT and FQDESV (reference sequence). V lost 1 base and J 9 bases, leaving 13 bases between the germline ends. The CDR3 loop is CASSLVHRGSEQFF. In DNA form, the CDR3 reads TGTGCCAGCAGCTTAGTACATAGGGGAAGTGAGCAGTTCTTC.

The rearrangement uses TRBV13 and TRBJ2-3; the match to TRBD2 covers 8 bases. The V and J ends lost 4 bases and 4 bases, in that order; junction bases with no gene match: 19. This CDR3 is built from 19 residues. Germline V lookup: CDR1 PRHDT, CDR2 FYEKMQ (reference sequence). The CDR3 protein is CASSSGGAALLWAPDTQYF. The CDR3 bases are TGTGCCAGCAGCTCGGGGGGGGCCGCGTTGCTTTGGGCCCCAGATACGCAGTATTTT.

J is TRBJ1-6 and V is TRBV5-1; TRBD1 matches at 7 bases. The CDR3 runs 15 residues. The J segment lost 9 bases and the V segment lost 0 bases, leaving 6 bases of the junction unmatched. Germline V lookup: CDR1 SGHRS, CDR2 YFSETQ. The CDR3, as DNA: TGCGCCAGCAGCTTGGATGACAGGGACAGTTCACCCCTCCACTTT. It is translated as CASSLDDRDSSPLHF.

V gene TRBV27 combines with J gene TRBJ2-3; no firm D call. The V end lost 0 bases, the J end lost 4 bases, and 8 bases lay between the germline ends. The CDR3 has 14 amino acids. In germline, CDR1 is MNHEY, CDR2 SMNVEV (reference sequence). The CDR3 here is CASSLSRRADTQYF. The DNA for the CDR3 is TGTGCCAGCAGTTTATCGAGGCGCGCAGATACGCAGTATTTT.

The chain recombines TRBV24-1 with TRBJ2-3; D perhaps matches TRBD2 (6 bases). The V gene lost 3 bases and the J gene lost 3 bases, with 9 bases spanning the gap. The length of the CDR3 is 14 residues. The germline gives CDR1 KGHDR, CDR2 SFDVKD. As DNA, the CDR3 is TGTGCCACCAGTGATCCCCGGGGGACAGATACGCAGTATTTT. Amino acid sequence: CATSDPRGTDTQYF.

The chain combines TRBV6-5 with TRBJ1-5; 8 bases are a match to TRBD1. CDR1 and CDR2 (germline): MNHEY, SVGAGI. Trimming cost V 5 bases and J 1 base; bases outside gene matches: 4. There are 15 residues in the CDR3. The DNA of the CDR3 is TGTGCCAGCAGTATTGACAGGGGAAGCAATCAGCCCCAGCATTTT. Translating it yields CASSIDRGSNQPQHF.

There are a few counts of this clone. The sample carries other DNA sequences with the same CDR3. CDR3 nucleotides: TGTGCCAGCAGCTTAGATCAGAGCGGTTCAAGCTCCTACAATGAGCAGTTCTTC. Its translation is CASSLDQSGSSSYNEQFF. The rearrangement joins TRBV11-3 to TRBJ2-1, with D possibly TRBD2 on 5 matching bases. CDR1 is SGHNT and CDR2 is YENEEA in the germline V gene. The CDR3 length is 18 residues. Deletions cut 0 bases from V and 0 bases from J, with 15 bases between.

The V call is TRBV7-6, the J call TRBJ2-7; TRBD1 is a possible D gene (5 bases). Germline CDR1 is SGHVS and CDR2 is FNYEAQ. Trimming took off 1 base at V and 4 bases at J, with 8 bases between the two ends. This CDR3 is built from 13 residues. The CDR3 DNA follows: TGTGCCAGCAGCTTAGGGGGCCCGTACGAGCAGTACTTC. Its protein is CASSLGGPYEQYF.

V and J are TRBV5-4 and TRBJ1-5; D remains unclear. With 0 bases removed from V and 0 bases from J, the gap between germline ends came to 13 bases. This CDR3 contains 17 residues. Germline-derived CDR1 and CDR2 are SGHNT and YYREEE (reference sequence). CDR3 DNA sequence: TGTGCCAGCAGCTTGGGCCTGGCAGAAATTAGCAATCAGCCCCAGCATTTT. The encoded protein is CASSLGLAEISNQPQHF.

This chain connects TRBV12-3 or TRBV12-4 to TRBJ1-1; D may be TRBD1 (5 bases). The CDR3 sequence is 12 residues long. Trimming removed 3 bases at V and 7 bases at J, with 9 bases between. The DNA for the CDR3 is TGTGCCAGCAGTTTTGGGGGGAATGAAGCTTTCTTT. Translating gives CASSFGGNEAFF.

The J gene is TRBJ2-7, the V gene TRBV6-5; D is unclear. CDR1 MNHEY and CDR2 SVGAGI come from the germline V gene. The CDR3 is made up of 13 amino acids. Trimming cost V 6 bases and J 2 bases, with 11 bases left between them. CDR3 in amino acids: CASSRSTPYEQYF. The CDR3 region has the DNA TGTGCCAGCAGCAGGTCAACACCCTACGAGCAGTACTTC.

The rearrangement joins TRBV27 to TRBJ1-2; possible D gene TRBD1, 5 bases. The CDR3 consists of 13 residues. Looked up from germline, CDR1 is MNHEY and CDR2 is SMNVEV (reference sequence). V gave up 5 bases and J gave up 8 bases, with 15 bases separating them. CDR3 DNA sequence: TGTGCCAGCAGTACCGGACGGGGGATGGGCTACACCTTC. Its translation is CASSTGRGMGYTF.

The chain uses TRBV4-2 and TRBJ1-1, with D possibly being TRBD1 (6 bases). Trimming removed 0 bases at V and 5 bases at J, with 13 bases between. This CDR3 comprises 15 residues. Per the germline V gene, CDR1 is LGHNA and CDR2 is YNFKEQ. The CDR3 protein is CASSQEGAGATEAFF. The CDR3 coding sequence is TGTGCCAGCAGCCAAGAAGGGGCAGGGGCGACTGAAGCTTTCTTT.

The rearrangement joins TRBV12-3 or TRBV12-4 to TRBJ1-2; D not resolved. V lost 7 bases to trimming and J lost 0 bases, with 9 bases between them. This CDR3 is 13 amino acids long. CDR3 coding DNA: TGTGCCAGCAAAGAGGGATCTAACTATGGCTACACCTTC. Its protein is CASKEGSNYGYTF.

The chain is built from TRBV28 and TRBJ2-7; a weak D match, TRBD2 (5 bases). Germline CDR1 reads MDHEN; CDR2 reads SYDVKM. Trimming left V 2 bases short and J 10 bases short, with 12 bases between. The CDR3 extends over 12 amino acids. DNA for the CDR3: TGTGCCAGCAGTTTACAACAGACTAATCAGTACTTC. This translates into CASSLQQTNQYF.

The chain is built from TRBV5-1 and TRBJ2-5, with TRBD2 identical over 7 bases. Looked up from germline, CDR1 is SGHRS and CDR2 is YFSETQ. The J segment lost 0 bases and the V segment lost 0 bases, leaving 2 bases of the junction unmatched. CDR3 size: 15 residues. CDR3 residues: CASSLGGGYQETQYF. For the CDR3, the DNA is TGCGCCAGCAGCTTGGGCGGGGGTTACCAAGAGACCCAGTACTTC.